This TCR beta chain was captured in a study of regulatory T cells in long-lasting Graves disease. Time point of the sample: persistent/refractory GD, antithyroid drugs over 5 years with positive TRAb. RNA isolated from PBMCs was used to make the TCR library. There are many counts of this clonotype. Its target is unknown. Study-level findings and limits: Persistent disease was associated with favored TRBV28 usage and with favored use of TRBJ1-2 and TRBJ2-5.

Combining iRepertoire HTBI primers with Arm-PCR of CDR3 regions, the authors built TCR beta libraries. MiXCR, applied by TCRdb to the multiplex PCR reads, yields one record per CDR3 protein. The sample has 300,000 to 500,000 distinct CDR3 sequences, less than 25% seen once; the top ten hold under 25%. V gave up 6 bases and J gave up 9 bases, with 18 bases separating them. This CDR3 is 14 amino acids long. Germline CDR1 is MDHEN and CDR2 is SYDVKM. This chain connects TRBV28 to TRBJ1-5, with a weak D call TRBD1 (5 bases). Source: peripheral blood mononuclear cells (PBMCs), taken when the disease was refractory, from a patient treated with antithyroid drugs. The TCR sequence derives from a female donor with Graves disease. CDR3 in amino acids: CASSRDPNSAPQHF. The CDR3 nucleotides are TGTGCCAGCAGCCGGGACCCCAACTCTGCGCCCCAGCATTTT.